This is a list of T cell receptor beta chains from one sample in a study of OX40 agonist ivuxolimab in advanced cancers. The assay was immunoSEQ multiplex PCR, and TCRdb's table has in-frame clones only and misses some. Of fewer than 30,000 clones in the sample, about 85% were seen once. Sample: CD4+ or CD8+ T cells sorted from blood, taken in a trial of the OX40 agonist ivuxolimab. Receptor source: an adult with an advanced solid tumor such as melanoma, head and neck, liver or kidney cancer. The CDR3 runs from the conserved cysteine through the conserved F or W. D genes are given only for firm matches. Clone size is stated in some rows and not others, as once, few, many or a class when expanded.

j_call | clone_size | d_call | v_call | cdr3_aa | cdr3_nt
TRBJ2-7 | . | TRBD2 | TRBV19 | CASSIGGTSDYEQYF | TGTGCCAGTAGTATAGGGGGGACTAGCGATTACGAGCAGTACTTC
TRBJ1-3 | . | . | TRBV7-9 | CASSLVTLTGNTIYF | TGTGCCAGCAGCTTGGTGACGTTAACTGGAAACACCATATATTTT
TRBJ1-3 | . | TRBD1 | TRBV13 | CASTNELGTGGSGNTIYF | TGTGCCAGCACCAACGAGTTGGGGACAGGGGGCTCTGGAAACACCATATATTTT
TRBJ2-1 | . | TRBD2 | TRBV27 | CASSPLAGGFGEQFF | TGTGCCAGCAGCCCACTAGCGGGAGGTTTCGGTGAGCAGTTCTTC
TRBJ2-3 | few | TRBD1 | TRBV4-1 | CASSQWANRGLSDTQYF | TGCGCCAGCAGCCAATGGGCCAACAGGGGGCTATCAGATACGCAGTATTTT
TRBJ2-7 | . | . | TRBV5-6 | CASSFGAGSYRYEQYF | TGTGCCAGCAGCTTCGGGGCGGGGAGTTACCGCTACGAGCAGTACTTC
TRBJ1-3 | . | TRBD1 | TRBV10-2 | CASSGTGGLSGNTIYF | TGCGCCAGCAGTGGGACAGGGGGCCTCTCTGGAAACACCATATATTTT
TRBJ2-2 | . | . | TRBV9 | CASSVAARQANTGELFF | TGTGCCAGCAGCGTAGCGGCTCGCCAAGCGAACACCGGGGAGCTGTTTTTT
TRBJ1-2 | . | TRBD1 | TRBV4-1 | CASSQLPGQGISGYTF | TGCGCCAGCAGCCAGCTACCGGGACAGGGAATTTCGGGCTACACCTTC
TRBJ2-2 | . | TRBD2 | TRBV4-1 | CASSQRPAGERTGELFF | TGCGCCAGCAGCCAAAGGCCGGCGGGAGAGAGGACCGGGGAGCTGTTTTTT
TRBJ1-2 | . | . | TRBV25-1 | CASSEKGTGYTF | TGTGCCAGCAGTGAAAAGGGGACTGGCTACACCTTC
TRBJ2-1 | . | TRBD1 | TRBV5-6 | CASSLGQGLIDEQFF | TGTGCCAGCAGCTTGGGACAGGGGTTGATCGATGAGCAGTTCTTC
TRBJ1-1 | . | . | TRBV13 | CASSLRGTAEAFF | TGTGCCAGCAGCTTACGGGGGACGGCTGAAGCTTTCTTT
TRBJ1-5 | once | TRBD1 | TRBV30 | CAYNSGTVLQHF | TGTGCCTACAACTCCGGGACAGTACTCCAGCATTTT
TRBJ2-3 | . | . | TRBV4-1 | CASSLEDSTDTQYF | TGCGCCAGCAGCCTCGAAGACTCCACAGATACGCAGTATTTT
TRBJ2-7 | . | TRBD1 | TRBV28 | CASSPGQTYEQYF | TGTGCCAGCAGTCCGGGACAGACCTACGAGCAGTACTTC
TRBJ2-7 | . | . | TRBV27 | CASSIQGSYEQYF | TGTGCCAGCAGTATACAGGGTTCCTACGAGCAGTACTTC
TRBJ2-5 | medium-sized | TRBD1 | TRBV9 | CASSPSTGDSETQYF | TGTGCCAGCAGCCCCTCGACAGGGGATTCAGAGACCCAGTACTTC
TRBJ2-5 | . | . | TRBV7-9 | CASSPDRETQYF | TGTGCCAGCAGCCCTGACCGGGAGACCCAGTACTTC